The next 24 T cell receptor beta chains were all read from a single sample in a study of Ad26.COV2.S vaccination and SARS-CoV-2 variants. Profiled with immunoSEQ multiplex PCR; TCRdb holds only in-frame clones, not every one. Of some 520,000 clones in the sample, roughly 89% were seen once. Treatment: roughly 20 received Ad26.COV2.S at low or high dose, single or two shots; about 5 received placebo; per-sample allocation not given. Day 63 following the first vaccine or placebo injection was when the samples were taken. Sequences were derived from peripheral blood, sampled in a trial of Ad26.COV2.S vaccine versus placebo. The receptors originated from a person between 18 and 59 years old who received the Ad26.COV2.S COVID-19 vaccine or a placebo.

CDR3 bases: TGTGCCAGCAGTATACAGGGCAGACAGCCCCAGCATTTT. Protein sequence: CASSIQGRQPQHF. This chain connects TRBV27 to TRBJ1-5; D is possibly TRBD1 (6 bases). V was shortened by 5 bases and J by 7 bases, with 12 bases between the two germline ends. Germline CDR1 and CDR2: MNHEY and SMNVEV (reference sequence). The length of the CDR3 is 13 residues.

CDR3 sequence reads: CASSPGRPYEQYF. Written as DNA, the CDR3 is TGTGCCAGCAGTCCCGGCCGACCCTACGAGCAGTACTTC. This chain joins TRBV6-6 and TRBJ2-7; D gene ambiguous. V dropped 5 bases and J dropped 2 bases, with 10 bases sitting between them. The CDR3 consists of 13 residues. Germline values: CDR1 MNHNY, CDR2 SVGAGI (reference sequence).

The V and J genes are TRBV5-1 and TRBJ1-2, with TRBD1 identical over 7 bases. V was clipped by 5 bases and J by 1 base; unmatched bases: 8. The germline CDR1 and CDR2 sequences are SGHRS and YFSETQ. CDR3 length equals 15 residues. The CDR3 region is CASRRPGQSNYGYTF. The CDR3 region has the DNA TGCGCCAGCAGGCGTCCGGGACAGAGTAACTATGGCTACACCTTC.

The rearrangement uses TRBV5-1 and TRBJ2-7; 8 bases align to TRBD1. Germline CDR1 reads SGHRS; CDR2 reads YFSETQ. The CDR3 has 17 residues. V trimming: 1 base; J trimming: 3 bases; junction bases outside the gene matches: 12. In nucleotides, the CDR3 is TGCGCCAGCAGCTTGAGTTTAAGTAACAGGGGGTTCTACGAGCAGTACTTC. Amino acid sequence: CASSLSLSNRGFYEQYF.

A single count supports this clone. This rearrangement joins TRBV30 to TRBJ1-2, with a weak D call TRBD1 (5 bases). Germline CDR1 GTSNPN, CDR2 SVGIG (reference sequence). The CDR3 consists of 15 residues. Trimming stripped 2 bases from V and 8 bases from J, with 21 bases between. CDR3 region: CAWSLGKGGVEGYTF. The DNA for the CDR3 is TGTGCCTGGAGTTTGGGAAAAGGAGGGGTGGAGGGCTACACCTTC.

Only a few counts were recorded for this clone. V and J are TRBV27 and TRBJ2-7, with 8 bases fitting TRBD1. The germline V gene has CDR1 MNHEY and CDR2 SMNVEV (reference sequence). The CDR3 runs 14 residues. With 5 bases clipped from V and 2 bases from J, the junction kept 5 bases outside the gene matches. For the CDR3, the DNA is TGTGCCAGCAGTGTGGACAGGGTACCCTACGAGCAGTACTTC. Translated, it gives CASSVDRVPYEQYF.

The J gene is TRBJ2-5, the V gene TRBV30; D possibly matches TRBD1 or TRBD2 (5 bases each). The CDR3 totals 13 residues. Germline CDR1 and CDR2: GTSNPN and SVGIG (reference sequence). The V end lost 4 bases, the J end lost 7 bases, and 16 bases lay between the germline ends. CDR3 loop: CAWNEVVGGTQYF. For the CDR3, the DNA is TGTGCCTGGAATGAGGTGGTTGGGGGGACCCAGTACTTC.

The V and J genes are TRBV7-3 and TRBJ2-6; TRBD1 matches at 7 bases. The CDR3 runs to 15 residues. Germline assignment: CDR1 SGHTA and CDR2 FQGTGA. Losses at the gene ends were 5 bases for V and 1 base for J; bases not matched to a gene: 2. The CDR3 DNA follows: TGTGCCAGCAGCGAGGGACAGTCTGGGGCCAACGTCCTGACTTTC. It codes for CASSEGQSGANVLTF.

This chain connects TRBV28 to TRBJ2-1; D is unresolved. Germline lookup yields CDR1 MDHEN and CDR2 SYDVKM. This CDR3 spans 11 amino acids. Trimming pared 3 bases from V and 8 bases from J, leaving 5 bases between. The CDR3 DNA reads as TGTGCCAGCAGTTTTCTTTATGAGCAGTTCTTC. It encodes CASSFLYEQFF.

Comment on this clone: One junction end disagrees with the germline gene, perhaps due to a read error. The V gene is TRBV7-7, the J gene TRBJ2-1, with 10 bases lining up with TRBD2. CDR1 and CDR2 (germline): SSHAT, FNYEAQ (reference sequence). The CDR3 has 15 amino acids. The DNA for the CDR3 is TGTGCTAGCAGCTTGACTAGCGGGCCGTACAATGAGCAGTTCTTC. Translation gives CASSLTSGPYNEQFF.

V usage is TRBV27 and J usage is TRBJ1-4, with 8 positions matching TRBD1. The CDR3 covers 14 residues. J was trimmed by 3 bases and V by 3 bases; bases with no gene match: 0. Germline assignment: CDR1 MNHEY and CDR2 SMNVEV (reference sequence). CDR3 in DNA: TGTGCCAGCAGTTTGACAGGGGCTAATGAAAAACTGTTTTTT. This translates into CASSLTGANEKLFF.

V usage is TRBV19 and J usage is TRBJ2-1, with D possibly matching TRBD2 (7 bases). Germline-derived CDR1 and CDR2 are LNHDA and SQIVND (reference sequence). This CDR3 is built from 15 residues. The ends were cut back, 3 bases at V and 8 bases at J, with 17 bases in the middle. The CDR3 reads CASSISGGASHEQFF. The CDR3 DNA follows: TGTGCCAGTAGTATCTCGGGGGGCGCATCCCATGAGCAGTTCTTC.

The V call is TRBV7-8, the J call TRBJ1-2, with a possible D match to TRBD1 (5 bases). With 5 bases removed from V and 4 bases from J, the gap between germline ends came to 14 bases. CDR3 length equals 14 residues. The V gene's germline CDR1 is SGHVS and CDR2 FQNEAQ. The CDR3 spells CASSPGQGVYGYTF. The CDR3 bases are TGTGCCAGCAGCCCCGGGCAGGGAGTCTATGGCTACACCTTC.

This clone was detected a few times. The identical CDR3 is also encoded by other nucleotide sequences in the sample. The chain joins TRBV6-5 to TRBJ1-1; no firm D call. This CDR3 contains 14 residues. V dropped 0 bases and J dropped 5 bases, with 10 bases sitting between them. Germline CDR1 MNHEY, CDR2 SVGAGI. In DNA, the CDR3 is TGTGCCAGCAGTTACTCGACGGGAGGGACTGAAGCTTTCTTT. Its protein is CASSYSTGGTEAFF.

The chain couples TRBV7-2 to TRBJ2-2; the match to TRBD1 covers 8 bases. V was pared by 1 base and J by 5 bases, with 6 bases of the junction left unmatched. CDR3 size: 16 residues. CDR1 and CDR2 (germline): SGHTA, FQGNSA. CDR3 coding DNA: TGTGCCAGCAGCTTAGGGCAGGGGGCTCGGACCGGGGAGCTGTTTTTT. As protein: CASSLGQGARTGELFF.

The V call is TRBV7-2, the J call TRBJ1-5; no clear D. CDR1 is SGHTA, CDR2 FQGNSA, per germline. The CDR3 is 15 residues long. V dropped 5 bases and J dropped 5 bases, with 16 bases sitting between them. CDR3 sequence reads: CASSPLLGSHQPQHF. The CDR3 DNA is TGTGCCAGCAGCCCTCTACTGGGTTCCCATCAGCCCCAGCATTTT.

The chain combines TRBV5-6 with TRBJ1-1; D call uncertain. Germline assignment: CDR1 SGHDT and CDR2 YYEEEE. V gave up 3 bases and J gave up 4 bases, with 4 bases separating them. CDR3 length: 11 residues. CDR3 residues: CASSSSTEAFF. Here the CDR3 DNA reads TGTGCCAGCAGCTCCAGCACTGAAGCTTTCTTT.

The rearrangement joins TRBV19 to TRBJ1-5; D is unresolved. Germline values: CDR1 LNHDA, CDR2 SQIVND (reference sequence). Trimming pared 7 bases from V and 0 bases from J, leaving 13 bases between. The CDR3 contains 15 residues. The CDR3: CASNELGFSNQPQHF. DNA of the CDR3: TGTGCCAGTAACGAACTGGGATTTAGCAATCAGCCCCAGCATTTT.

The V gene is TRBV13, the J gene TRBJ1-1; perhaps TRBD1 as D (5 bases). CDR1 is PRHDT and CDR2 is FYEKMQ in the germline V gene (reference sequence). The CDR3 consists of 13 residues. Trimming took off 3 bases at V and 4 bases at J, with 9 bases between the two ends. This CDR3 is CASSFAGGTEAFF. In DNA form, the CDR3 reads TGTGCCAGCAGCTTTGCCGGGGGCACTGAAGCTTTCTTT.

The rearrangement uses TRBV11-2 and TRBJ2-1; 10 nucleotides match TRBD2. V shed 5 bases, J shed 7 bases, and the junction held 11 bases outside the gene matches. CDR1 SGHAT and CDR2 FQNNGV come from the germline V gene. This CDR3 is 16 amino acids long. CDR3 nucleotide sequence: TGTGCCAGCAGCCCGAACAGCGGGAGGGCCGGTAATGAGCAGTTCTTC. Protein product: CASSPNSGRAGNEQFF.

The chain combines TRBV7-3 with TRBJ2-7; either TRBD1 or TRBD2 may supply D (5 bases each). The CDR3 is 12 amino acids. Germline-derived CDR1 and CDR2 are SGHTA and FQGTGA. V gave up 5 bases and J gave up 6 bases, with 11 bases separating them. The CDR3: CASSLPGREQYF. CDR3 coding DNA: TGTGCCAGCAGCCTCCCGGGGCGCGAGCAGTACTTC.

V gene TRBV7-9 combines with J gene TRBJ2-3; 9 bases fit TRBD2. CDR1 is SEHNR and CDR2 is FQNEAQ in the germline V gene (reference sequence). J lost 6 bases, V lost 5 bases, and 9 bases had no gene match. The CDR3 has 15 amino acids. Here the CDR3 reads CASSPRLAGNDTQYF. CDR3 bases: TGTGCCAGCAGCCCCCGGCTAGCGGGAAACGATACGCAGTATTTT.

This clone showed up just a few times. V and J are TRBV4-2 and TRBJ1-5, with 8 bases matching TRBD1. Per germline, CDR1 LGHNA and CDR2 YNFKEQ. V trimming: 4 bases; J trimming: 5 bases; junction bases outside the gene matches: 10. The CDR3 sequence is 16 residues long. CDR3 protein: CASSRTTGAGDQPQHF. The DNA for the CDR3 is TGTGCCAGCAGCCGAACGACAGGGGCGGGCGATCAGCCCCAGCATTTT.

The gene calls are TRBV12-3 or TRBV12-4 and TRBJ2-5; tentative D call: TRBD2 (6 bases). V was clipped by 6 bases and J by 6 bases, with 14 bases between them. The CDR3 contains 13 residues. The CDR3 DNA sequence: TGTGCCAGCAGATTCGGGAGTTTTAAGACCCAGTACTTC. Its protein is CASRFGSFKTQYF.